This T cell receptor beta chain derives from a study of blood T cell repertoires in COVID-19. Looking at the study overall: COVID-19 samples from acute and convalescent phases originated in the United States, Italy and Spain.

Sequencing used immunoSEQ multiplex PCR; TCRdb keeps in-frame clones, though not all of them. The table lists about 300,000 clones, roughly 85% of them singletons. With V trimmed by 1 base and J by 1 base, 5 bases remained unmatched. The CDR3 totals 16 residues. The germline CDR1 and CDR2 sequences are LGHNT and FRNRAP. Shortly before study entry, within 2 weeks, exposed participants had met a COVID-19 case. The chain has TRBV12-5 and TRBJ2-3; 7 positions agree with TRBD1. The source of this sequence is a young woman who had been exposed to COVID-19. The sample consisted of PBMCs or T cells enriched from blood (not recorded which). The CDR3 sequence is CASGLGDRGGTDTQYF. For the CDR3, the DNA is TGTGCTAGTGGTTTGGGGGACAGAGGGGGCACAGATACGCAGTATTTT.